The rows below give T cell receptor beta chains drawn from one sample of a study of post-analysis software for immune sequencing data. Via MiXCR, TCRdb re-called the PCR reads, giving one row per CDR3 protein. The table includes 700,000 to 900,000 distinct CDR3 sequences, about 43% detected once. The sequencing sample was made of blood. Receptor source: a girl aged 10-17 years with multiple sclerosis. Each CDR3 is given with its conserved first and last residue. A D gene is named only where the DNA matches it firmly. Size tells how often a clone was seen (once, few, many) or the class of an expanded clone, and some rows leave it out.

clone_size: .; d_call: .; v_call: TRBV6-1; j_call: TRBJ2-4; cdr3_aa: CASRSRVAIAQIAKNIQYF; cdr3_nt: TGTGCCAGCAGGTCTAGGGTCGCGATTGCCCAAATAGCCAAAAACATTCAGTACTTC
clone_size: few; d_call: .; v_call: TRBV3-1; j_call: TRBJ1-2; cdr3_aa: CASSQDPQGSDGYTF; cdr3_nt: TGTGCCAGCAGCCAAGATCCCCAGGGGTCAGATGGCTACACCTTC
clone_size: few; d_call: TRBD1; v_call: TRBV9; j_call: TRBJ1-2; cdr3_aa: CASSVAGTGGESNYGYTF; cdr3_nt: TGTGCCAGCAGCGTAGCAGGGACAGGGGGCGAGAGTAACTATGGCTACACCTTC
clone_size: .; d_call: TRBD1; v_call: TRBV12-3/TRBV12-4; j_call: TRBJ2-7; cdr3_aa: CASSPADRAYEQYF; cdr3_nt: TGTGCCAGCAGCCCCGCGGACAGGGCCTACGAGCAGTACTTC
clone_size: few; d_call: TRBD1; v_call: TRBV12-3/TRBV12-4; j_call: TRBJ2-1; cdr3_aa: CASTRDREEFF; cdr3_nt: TGTGCCAGCACCCGGGACAGGGAAGAGTTCTTC
clone_size: .; d_call: .; v_call: TRBV9; j_call: TRBJ2-5; cdr3_aa: CASSVSAGRAQETQYF; cdr3_nt: TGTGCCAGCAGCGTATCCGCGGGACGAGCCCAAGAGACCCAGTACTTC
clone_size: .; d_call: .; v_call: TRBV15; j_call: TRBJ2-1; cdr3_aa: CATSSGGHSSYNEQFF; cdr3_nt: TGTGCCACCAGCAGCGGGGGACATAGCTCCTACAATGAGCAGTTCTTC
clone_size: few; d_call: .; v_call: TRBV12-3/TRBV12-4; j_call: TRBJ2-7; cdr3_aa: CASRPPGAPGYEQYF; cdr3_nt: TGTGCCAGCAGACCCCCCGGGGCCCCGGGCTACGAGCAGTACTTC
clone_size: .; d_call: TRBD1; v_call: TRBV24-1; j_call: TRBJ1-2; cdr3_aa: CATSDWTGDGYTF; cdr3_nt: TGTGCCACCAGTGACTGGACAGGGGACGGCTACACCTTC
clone_size: .; d_call: .; v_call: TRBV6-2/TRBV6-3; j_call: TRBJ2-7; cdr3_aa: CASSLRGLGLNEQYF; cdr3_nt: TGTGCCAGCAGTCTCCGGGGGCTAGGACTGAACGAGCAGTACTTC
clone_size: once; d_call: .; v_call: TRBV27; j_call: TRBJ2-1; cdr3_aa: CASSSPGLQYNEQFF; cdr3_nt: TGTGCCAGCAGTTCGCCGGGACTCCAGTACAATGAGCAGTTCTTC
clone_size: .; d_call: TRBD2; v_call: TRBV13; j_call: TRBJ2-6; cdr3_aa: CASSLGDPPSGSSGANVLTF; cdr3_nt: TGTGCCAGCAGCTTAGGGGATCCTCCTAGCGGTAGCTCTGGGGCCAACGTCCTGACTTTC
clone_size: few; d_call: TRBD2; v_call: TRBV7-2; j_call: TRBJ2-1; cdr3_aa: CASSLSTSVRYNEQFF; cdr3_nt: TGTGCCAGCAGCTTATCGACTAGCGTACGGTACAATGAGCAGTTCTTC
clone_size: .; d_call: .; v_call: TRBV29-1; j_call: TRBJ1-2; cdr3_aa: CSVDSQLYGYTF; cdr3_nt: TGCAGCGTTGATAGTCAGCTCTATGGCTACACCTTC
clone_size: .; d_call: .; v_call: TRBV25-1; j_call: TRBJ2-1; cdr3_aa: CASSEAAPYNEQFF; cdr3_nt: TGTGCCAGCAGTGAAGCGGCACCCTACAATGAGCAGTTCTTC
clone_size: few; d_call: TRBD2; v_call: TRBV7-2; j_call: TRBJ2-7; cdr3_aa: CASSALTSGSSEQYF; cdr3_nt: TGTGCCAGCAGCGCCTTGACTAGCGGGAGTTCCGAGCAGTACTTC
clone_size: .; d_call: TRBD2; v_call: TRBV6-2/TRBV6-3; j_call: TRBJ2-5; cdr3_aa: CASSYSGLAGETQYF; cdr3_nt: TGTGCCAGCAGTTACTCTGGCCTAGCGGGAGAGACCCAGTACTTC
clone_size: .; d_call: TRBD2; v_call: TRBV15; j_call: TRBJ2-1; cdr3_aa: CATSRDRLAASYNEQFF; cdr3_nt: TGTGCCACCAGCAGAGATCGTCTAGCGGCCTCCTACAATGAGCAGTTCTTC
clone_size: once; d_call: .; v_call: TRBV3-1; j_call: TRBJ2-7; cdr3_aa: CASSQDFQGFSYEQYF; cdr3_nt: TGTGCCAGCAGCCAAGACTTCCAGGGGTTTTCCTACGAGCAGTACTTC
clone_size: .; d_call: .; v_call: TRBV14; j_call: TRBJ2-1; cdr3_aa: CASSLTGQVSNEQFF; cdr3_nt: TGTGCCAGCAGCCTAACAGGGCAAGTCTCCAATGAGCAGTTCTTC
clone_size: few; d_call: .; v_call: TRBV6-2/TRBV6-3; j_call: TRBJ2-7; cdr3_aa: CASSSGVPYEQYF; cdr3_nt: TGTGCCAGCAGCTCAGGGGTTCCCTACGAGCAGTACTTC
clone_size: .; d_call: .; v_call: TRBV4-3; j_call: TRBJ2-1; cdr3_aa: CASSQARYNEQFF; cdr3_nt: TGCGCCAGCAGCCAAGCTCGCTACAATGAGCAGTTCTTC
clone_size: .; d_call: .; v_call: TRBV7-2; j_call: TRBJ2-5; cdr3_aa: CASRLGGMGETQYF; cdr3_nt: TGTGCCAGCAGGCTGGGGGGAATGGGGGAGACCCAGTACTTC
clone_size: few; d_call: .; v_call: TRBV5-1; j_call: TRBJ1-1; cdr3_aa: CASSLAPSGNTEAFF; cdr3_nt: TGCGCCAGCAGCTTGGCCCCCTCGGGGAACACTGAAGCTTTCTTT
clone_size: .; d_call: TRBD2; v_call: TRBV20-1; j_call: TRBJ2-2; cdr3_aa: CSVPAGGPYTGELFF; cdr3_nt: TGCAGTGTCCCAGCGGGAGGGCCTTACACCGGGGAGCTGTTTTTT
clone_size: .; d_call: .; v_call: TRBV6-6; j_call: TRBJ2-1; cdr3_aa: CASSHTRLVWDNEQFF; cdr3_nt: TGTGCCAGCAGTCATACCCGACTAGTTTGGGACAATGAGCAGTTCTTC
clone_size: .; d_call: TRBD1; v_call: TRBV7-2; j_call: TRBJ1-2; cdr3_aa: CASNLVTGGGYTF; cdr3_nt: TGTGCCAGCAACTTAGTAACAGGGGGTGGCTACACCTTC
clone_size: once; d_call: TRBD2; v_call: TRBV10-3; j_call: TRBJ2-1; cdr3_aa: CAISTALAGENNEQFF; cdr3_nt: TGTGCCATCAGCACTGCCCTAGCGGGTGAAAACAATGAGCAGTTCTTC
clone_size: few; d_call: .; v_call: TRBV7-9; j_call: TRBJ2-1; cdr3_aa: CASSPKSDNEQFF; cdr3_nt: TGTGCCAGCAGCCCTAAAAGTGACAATGAGCAGTTCTTC
clone_size: few; d_call: .; v_call: TRBV12-3/TRBV12-4; j_call: TRBJ2-7; cdr3_aa: CASSPPGRGLEQYF; cdr3_nt: TGTGCCAGCAGTCCTCCGGGCAGGGGCTTGGAGCAGTACTTC
clone_size: once; d_call: .; v_call: TRBV9; j_call: TRBJ2-5; cdr3_aa: CASSVDARAAGEQYF; cdr3_nt: TGTGCCAGCAGCGTGGATGCGAGGGCGGCTGGTGAGCAGTACTTC
clone_size: few; d_call: .; v_call: TRBV7-2; j_call: TRBJ1-2; cdr3_aa: CASGYQQGYYGYTF; cdr3_nt: TGTGCCAGCGGGTACCAACAGGGCTACTATGGCTACACCTTC
clone_size: .; d_call: TRBD2; v_call: TRBV6-5; j_call: TRBJ2-1; cdr3_aa: CASSYSPSGSSYNEQFF; cdr3_nt: TGTGCCAGCAGTTACTCACCTAGCGGGAGCTCCTACAATGAGCAGTTCTTC
clone_size: few; d_call: .; v_call: TRBV3-1; j_call: TRBJ2-3; cdr3_aa: CASSLVEDTQYF; cdr3_nt: TGTGCCAGCAGCCTAGTCGAAGATACGCAGTATTTT
clone_size: .; d_call: .; v_call: TRBV6-5; j_call: TRBJ2-1; cdr3_aa: CASSYSSGAPYNEQFF; cdr3_nt: TGTGCCAGCAGTTACTCCTCTGGAGCTCCATACAATGAGCAGTTCTTC
clone_size: .; d_call: .; v_call: TRBV9; j_call: TRBJ2-6; cdr3_aa: CASSVSLTAQSSGANVLTF; cdr3_nt: TGTGCCAGCAGCGTAAGTCTGACAGCCCAGAGCTCTGGGGCCAACGTCCTGACTTTC
clone_size: .; d_call: .; v_call: TRBV28; j_call: TRBJ2-3; cdr3_aa: CASSLLRPTGDTQYF; cdr3_nt: TGTGCCAGCAGTTTATTGCGGCCCACGGGAGATACGCAGTATTTT